These T cell receptor beta chains were read from a single sample in a study of T cells in Graves' hyperthyroidism and ophthalmopathy. Using its own MiXCR run on the multiplex PCR reads, TCRdb lists one record per CDR3 protein. Here the sample spans approximately 610,000 distinct CDR3 sequences, roughly 15% being singletons. Sequenced input: blood. The receptor source for this set is a woman in her thirties or forties with Graves' ophthalmopathy. Both conserved end residues are part of each CDR3.

TRBV2,TRBJ1-1,CASSELQEAFF
TRBV28,TRBJ2-7,CASSSSGSQYF
TRBV20-1,TRBJ2-7,CSAREGGGEQYF
TRBV10-3,TRBJ2-2,CAISIPGQGGFSLNTGELFF
TRBV5-1,TRBJ2-2,CASSPGPFGTEATGELFF
TRBV9,TRBJ1-5,CASSRTDGSNQPQHF
TRBV19,TRBJ1-5,CASSSLQGQNQPQHF
TRBV15,TRBJ2-5,CATSRGTSGSQETQYF
TRBV6-4,TRBJ2-2,CASNQAGGQTGELFF
TRBV6-5,TRBJ1-5,CASSFNLGGGQPQHF
TRBV4-1,TRBJ2-7,CASSQAGQGGGEQYF
TRBV5-1,TRBJ2-3,CASSFRTSEDTQYF
TRBV7-3,TRBJ2-2,CASSLHSAVGTGELFF
TRBV7-2,TRBJ2-7,CASSLIYEQYF
TRBV19,TRBJ2-7,CASSIDGVARAEQYF
TRBV12-3/TRBV12-4,TRBJ2-7,CASSARDGTYEQYF
TRBV6-1,TRBJ1-2,CASSEVYWDRVYTF
TRBV5-5,TRBJ2-7,CASSFVVGQGADEQYF
TRBV28,TRBJ2-5,CASSLIAGGEETQYF
TRBV28,TRBJ2-5,CASSLAPSTGRLQETQYF
TRBV6-5,TRBJ2-2,CASSIVGLAYPGELFF
TRBV19,TRBJ1-3,CASSDPGQGAGNTIYF
TRBV28,TRBJ2-1,CASSPGQGRNNEQFF
TRBV28,TRBJ2-3,CASSSPASGSTDTQYF
TRBV5-6,TRBJ2-2,CASSRGQGRTGELFF
TRBV12-3/TRBV12-4,TRBJ2-7,CASSSSGKYEQYF
TRBV2,TRBJ2-7,CASSLGLAGVSSYEQYF
TRBV28,TRBJ2-5,CASSQREGQETQYF
TRBV29-1,TRBJ2-7,CSVEEGGFYEQYF
TRBV11-1,TRBJ1-5,CASSPDGTGGNQPQHF
TRBV6-1,TRBJ2-4,CASSEWAQLAKNIQYF